Below are 21 T cell receptor beta chains sequenced from a single sample in a study of cytomegalovirus exposure and HLA in healthy donors (dated by TCRdb to the late 2010s). Preparation of the library involved the immunoSEQ multiplex PCR assay. A mixture of 60 forward primers for TCR Vbeta segments and 13 reverse primers for TCR Jbeta segments was used in the multiplex PCR. As stored in TCRdb, this immuneACCESS dataset retains in-frame rearrangements with V and J assigned. A fraction of the clones does not appear; measured against another copy, unresolved V genes explain less than half of the discrepancy, and the remainder lacks a known reason. This sample is represented by under 150,000 clones; over 65% of them were singletons. Together, the top ten hold about 3.5% of the sample. Material: PBMCs. These receptors were taken from a man aged 25 to 45 in good health and CMV-seronegative.

The genes are TRBV6-5 and TRBJ2-7; TRBD1 matches 7 bases. Germline V gene sequence: CDR1 MNHEY, CDR2 SVGAGI. Trimming cost V 7 bases and J 2 bases; bases outside gene matches: 2. The length of the CDR3 is 12 residues. The CDR3, as DNA: TGTGCCAGCACAGGGACAGCCTACGAGCAGTACTTC. The encoded protein is CASTGTAYEQYF.

To note about this clone: Germline and junction disagree at one end, which may indicate a read error. This chain joins TRBV2 and TRBJ2-7, with a weak D call TRBD2 (6 bases). Looked up from germline, CDR1 is SNHLY and CDR2 is FYNNEI. The CDR3 runs to 10 residues. The CDR3 loop reads CASSPSSANF. CDR3 DNA sequence: TGTGCCAGCAGCCCCTCTAGCGCCAACTTC. Variable domain in full (rest from reference TRBV2 and TRBJ2-7): EPEVTQTPSHQVTQMGQEVILRCVPISNHLYFYWYRQILGQKVEFLVSFYNNEISEKSEIFDDQFSVERPDGSNFTLKIRSTKLEDSAMYFCASSPSSANFGPGTRLTVT.

J is TRBJ1-4 and V is TRBV6-5; unclear D gene. Germline V gene sequence: CDR1 MNHEY, CDR2 SVGAGI. Trimming took 2 bases from V and 7 from J, leaving 11 bases between them. CDR3 length: 14 residues. CDR3 DNA sequence: TGTGCCAGCAGTTACCCCAAAGCTGGTGAAAAACTGTTTTTT. The encoded protein is CASSYPKAGEKLFF.

The gene calls are TRBV7-9 and TRBJ2-1, with D perhaps TRBD2 (6 bases). Germline CDR1 SEHNR, CDR2 FQNEAQ (reference sequence). The CDR3 has 16 amino acids. V was pared by 3 bases and J by 5 bases, with 17 bases between. This CDR3 reads CASSFGRTTHHNEQFF. In DNA, the CDR3 is TGTGCCAGCAGCTTTGGCCGGACTACCCATCACAATGAGCAGTTCTTC.

V gene TRBV7-9 combines with J gene TRBJ1-2, with D maybe TRBD1 (6 bases). This CDR3 has 15 residues. V was cut by 4 bases and J by 2 bases, with 14 bases left in between. CDR1 and CDR2 from the germline V gene are SEHNR and FQNEAQ (reference sequence). In nucleotides, the CDR3 is TGTGCCAGCAGCTCCGACAGGCGACAGAACTATGGCTACACCTTC. Protein sequence: CASSSDRRQNYGYTF. Filled out from reference TRBV7-9 and TRBJ1-2, the complete variable domain reads DTGVSQNPRHKITKRGQNVTFRCDPISEHNRLYWYRQTLGQGPEFLTYFQNEAQLEKSRLLSDRFSAERPKGSFSTLEIQRTEQGDSAMYLCASSSDRRQNYGYTFGSGTRLTVV.

The chain uses TRBV29-1 and TRBJ2-1; D is perhaps TRBD1 (6 bases). Trimming took off 6 bases at V and 6 bases at J, with 12 bases between the two ends. CDR1 and CDR2 (germline): SQVTM, ANQGSEA. There are 12 residues in the CDR3. Here the CDR3 reads CSVLQGSNEQFF. As DNA, the CDR3 is TGCAGCGTCCTACAGGGTAGCAATGAGCAGTTCTTC.

The chain couples TRBV5-1 to TRBJ2-5; D is perhaps TRBD2 (6 bases). The J call may be in error: the DNA end matches TRBJ2-7 better. The CDR3 has 15 amino acids. Germline CDR1 is SGHRS and CDR2 is YFSETQ. The CDR3 nucleotides are TGCGCCAGCAGCTTGGCCGGGGAGGTTACCTACGAGCAGTACTTC. Translated: CASSLAGEVTYEQYF.

The chain uses TRBV30 and TRBJ2-2, with 11 bases fitting TRBD2. Trimming took 4 bases from V and 5 from J; bases not matched to a gene: 3. CDR1 is GTSNPN and CDR2 is SVGIG in the germline V gene (reference sequence). The CDR3 covers 14 residues. CDR3 sequence reads: CAWMGLAVTGELFF. The CDR3, as DNA: TGTGCCTGGATGGGACTAGCGGTAACCGGGGAGCTGTTTTTT.

This chain uses TRBV14 with TRBJ1-4; possibly TRBD1 for D (6 bases). The CDR3 sequence is 18 residues long. Looked up from germline, CDR1 is SGHDN and CDR2 is FVKESK. Trimming cost V 1 base and J 7 bases, with 22 bases left between them. The CDR3 sequence is CASSQVGSRGAEGEKLFF. CDR3 DNA: TGTGCCAGCAGCCAAGTGGGGTCTCGGGGGGCTGAAGGTGAAAAACTGTTTTTT.

CDR3 DNA: TGTGCTAGTGGTTTGGCCAGACAGGGTCCTACTCGGAACATTTATGGCTACACCTTC. Its translation is CASGLARQGPTRNIYGYTF. The chain is built from TRBV12-5 and TRBJ1-2, with 7 bases aligning to TRBD1. The CDR3 runs to 19 residues. Germline V gives CDR1 LGHNT, CDR2 FRNRAP. V was pared by 1 base and J by 5 bases, with 19 bases of the junction left unmatched.

This clone was counted a single time. This chain links TRBV6-1 with TRBJ2-7, with TRBD2 identical over 8 bases. Germline trimming cut 2 bases from V and 0 bases from J; bases unmatched to any gene: 3. Germline lookup yields CDR1 MNHNS and CDR2 SASEGT. This CDR3 spans 15 amino acids. CDR3: CASSELAGSSYEQYF. For the CDR3, the DNA is TGTGCCAGCAGTGAACTAGCGGGCAGCTCCTACGAGCAGTACTTC.

This CDR3 reads CASSESGLAGGNEQFF. CDR3 DNA sequence: TGCGCCAGCAGTGAGTCAGGGCTAGCGGGAGGCAATGAGCAGTTCTTC. The chain carries TRBV10-1 and TRBJ2-1; 11 positions agree with TRBD2. Germline CDR1 and CDR2: WNHNN and SYGVQD (reference sequence). The CDR3 covers 16 residues. V lost 0 bases to trimming and J lost 6 bases; unmatched junction nucleotides: 4.

V usage is TRBV5-4 and J usage is TRBJ2-7, with TRBD2 as a possible D gene (6 bases). Germline CDR1 and CDR2: SGHNT and YYREEE (reference sequence). The V end lost 0 bases, the J end lost 2 bases, and 12 bases lay between the germline ends. The CDR3 length is 15 residues. In nucleotides, the CDR3 is TGTGCCAGCAGCTTGGAGGGCGGGGCCCCCTACGAGCAGTACTTC. Translated: CASSLEGGAPYEQYF. The entire variable domain, with the rest obtained from reference TRBV5-4 and TRBJ2-7, is as follows: ETGVTQSPTHLIKTRGQQVTLRCSSQSGHNTVSWYQQALGQGPQFIFQYYREEENGRGNFPPRFSGLQFPNYSSELNVNALELDDSALYLCASSLEGGAPYEQYFGPGTRLTVT.

The chain couples TRBV6-6 to TRBJ1-1; D not resolved. Germline CDR1 reads MNHNY; CDR2 reads SVGAGI (reference sequence). The CDR3 has 14 residues. Trimming took 2 bases from V and 3 from J, leaving 10 bases between them. The CDR3 sequence is CASSYANRDTEAFF. CDR3 DNA: TGTGCCAGCAGTTACGCTAACCGGGACACTGAAGCTTTCTTT.

J is TRBJ1-5 and V is TRBV11-2, with D unresolved. The length of the CDR3 is 16 residues. The germline V gene has CDR1 SGHAT and CDR2 FQNNGV. V lost 1 base to trimming and J lost 4 bases, with 14 bases between them. The CDR3 nucleotides are TGTGCCAGCAGCTTAGCACCGCTAGTCCCTAATCAGCCCCAGCATTTT. Translation gives CASSLAPLVPNQPQHF.

This clone was observed a single time. The rearrangement joins TRBV7-8 to TRBJ1-2; perhaps TRBD1 as D (5 bases). Looked up from germline, CDR1 is SGHVS and CDR2 is FQNEAQ. V was trimmed by 1 base and J by 3 bases, leaving 12 bases between them. This CDR3 contains 15 residues. This CDR3 reads CASSLVPGMDYGYTF. CDR3 in DNA: TGTGCCAGCAGCTTAGTGCCAGGGATGGACTATGGCTACACCTTC.

The rearrangement uses TRBV7-2 and TRBJ2-2, with 9 bases aligning to TRBD1. After removal of 3 bases from V and 4 bases from J, the junction contained 3 bases not matched to a gene. Germline values: CDR1 SGHTA, CDR2 FQGNSA. The CDR3 consists of 15 residues. The CDR3: CASSFGQGFTGELFF. The CDR3 coding sequence is TGTGCCAGCAGCTTCGGACAGGGGTTCACCGGGGAGCTGTTTTTT.

This chain joins TRBV29-1 and TRBJ2-5; 9 nucleotides agree with TRBD2. The tail of the sequence fits TRBJ2-7 better, so the J call may be wrong. The CDR3 is 13 amino acids. Germline CDR1 and CDR2: SQVTM and ANQGSEA. CDR3 sequence reads: CSVYGTSRYEQYF. The DNA for the CDR3 is TGCAGCGTCTACGGGACTAGCCGGTACGAGCAGTACTTC.

The chain carries TRBV6-6 and TRBJ1-5, with D possibly TRBD1 on 6 matching bases. The ends were cut back, 4 bases at V and 0 bases at J, with 13 bases in the middle. Per the germline V gene, CDR1 is MNHNY and CDR2 is SVGAGI (reference sequence). CDR3 length: 16 residues. The CDR3 nucleotides read TGTGCCAGCAGTTCTGCTACAGGGCATAGCAATCAGCCCCAGCATTTT. This encodes CASSSATGHSNQPQHF.

This clone was recorded once. The rearrangement uses TRBV7-9 and TRBJ1-1; D not certain. The CDR3 extends over 14 amino acids. Trimming removed 1 base at V and 5 bases at J, with 11 bases between. CDR1 and CDR2 from the germline V gene are SEHNR and FQNEAQ (reference sequence). CDR3 nucleotides: TGTGCCAGCAGCTTAGAAGGTTCGGGGACTGAAGCTTTCTTT. This codes for CASSLEGSGTEAFF.

The chain employs TRBV6-5 and TRBJ2-1, with a weak D call TRBD1 (6 bases). CDR1 and CDR2 from the germline V gene are MNHEY and SVGAGI. The CDR3 is 15 residues long. Between the trimmed V and J ends, which lost 1 base and 3 bases, there was a span of 10 bases. The CDR3 DNA follows: TGTGCCAGCAGTTACTACAGGGATTACTACAATGAGCAGTTCTTC. It yields the protein CASSYYRDYYNEQFF.